These 30 T cell receptor beta chains came from one sample sequenced in a study of blood T cells in healthy people across ages. The second PCR ran 7 to 11 cycles with a sample-barcoded 5' primer and J-beta primers. Each CDR3 protein is one row after TCRdb ran MiXCR on the 5' RACE reads. Here the sample spans hundreds of thousands of distinct CDR3 sequences, roughly 31% being singletons. The sequencing sample was made of blood. The origin of the receptors is a woman older than 75 in good health.

This clonotype was found many times. The chain couples TRBV5-4 to TRBJ2-1; D is unclear. The CDR3 is made up of 14 amino acids. Deletions cut 2 bases from V and 4 bases from J, with 10 bases between. From germline, CDR1 is SGHNT and CDR2 YYREEE (reference sequence). As DNA, the CDR3 is TGTGCCAGCAGCTTTTTGGGGAAGTACAATGAGCAGTTCTTC. The encoded protein is CASSFLGKYNEQFF.

Comment on this clonotype: A much larger clone lies one base from this, so it may be a read error. The V call is TRBV30, the J call TRBJ2-1, with 7 bases matching TRBD2. Germline CDR1 GTSNPN, CDR2 SVGIG (reference sequence). This CDR3 region has 15 residues. The ends lost 4 bases at V and 1 base at J; junction bases unmatched: 7. In DNA form, the CDR3 reads TGTGCCTGGACCTCAGGGAGGGGTTCCTACAATGAGCAGTTCTTC. Translated, it gives CAWTSGRGSYNEQFF.

This clonotype was detected many times. The chain employs TRBV5-1 and TRBJ1-2; TRBD1 aligns across 7 bases. This CDR3 has 14 amino acids. CDR1 is SGHRS, CDR2 YFSETQ, per germline. The ends lost 4 bases at V and 6 bases at J; junction bases unmatched: 9. The CDR3 DNA reads as TGCGCCAGCAGCGTCGGACAGGAATGGAATGGCTACACCTTC. Translation: CASSVGQEWNGYTF.

A few counts support this clonotype. The gene calls are TRBV5-5 and TRBJ1-4; D remains ambiguous. The CDR3 has 12 amino acids. V lost 5 bases and J lost 4, with 6 bases in between. Germline assignment: CDR1 SGHKS and CDR2 YYEKEE (reference sequence). The CDR3 nucleotides are TGTGCCAGCAGATCTGTTAATGAAAAACTGTTTTTT. Translating it yields CASRSVNEKLFF.

In its sample, this clonotype was seen many times. The chain couples TRBV30 to TRBJ1-2; no reliable D call. The CDR3 length is 14 residues. CDR1 and CDR2 from the germline V gene are GTSNPN and SVGIG (reference sequence). The V end was cut by 1 base, the J end by 7 bases, with 16 bases between. CDR3: CAWSEKGPPGGYTF. DNA for the CDR3: TGTGCCTGGAGTGAAAAGGGTCCTCCGGGTGGCTACACCTTC. The whole variable domain, remainder taken from reference TRBV30 and TRBJ1-2, is SQTIHQWPATLVQPVGSPLSLECTVEGTSNPNLYWYRQAAGRGLQLLFYSVGIGQISSEVPQNLSASRPQDRQFILSSKKLLLSDSGFYLCAWSEKGPPGGYTFGSGTRLTVV.

The chain couples TRBV12-3 or TRBV12-4 to TRBJ1-5; D call uncertain. The CDR3 extends over 12 amino acids. V shed 8 bases and J shed 9 bases, with 14 bases lying between them. The CDR3, as DNA: TGTGCCAGCTTAGTGTATCCGCGGCCCCAGCATTTT. Translating it yields CASLVYPRPQHF.

The chain recombines TRBV3-1 with TRBJ1-2; no firm D call. The V and J ends lost 1 base and 2 bases respectively, with 14 bases between them. Germline CDR1 is LGHDT and CDR2 is YNNKEL (reference sequence). CDR3 length: 16 residues. Here the CDR3 reads CASSQAASSINYGYTF. As DNA, the CDR3 is TGTGCCAGCAGCCAAGCTGCCAGCTCGATAAACTATGGCTACACCTTC.

This clonotype was recorded a few times. At one end, the junction sequence differs from germline, possibly due to a read error. The chain is built from TRBV27 and TRBJ2-1, with D uncertain. The CDR3 consists of 13 residues. In germline, CDR1 is MNHEY, CDR2 SMNVEV (reference sequence). In DNA, the CDR3 is TGTGCCAACAGTTTATCACCTTACAATGAGCAGTTCTTC. Encoded protein: CANSLSPYNEQFF.

V usage is TRBV29-1 and J usage is TRBJ1-1; TRBD1 matches at 8 bases. V lost 5 bases to trimming and J lost 5 bases; unmatched junction nucleotides: 10. This CDR3 region has 14 residues. The germline CDR1 and CDR2 sequences are SQVTM and ANQGSEA. The CDR3: CSVRTRTGPTEAFF. DNA of the CDR3: TGCAGCGTTCGCACCCGGACAGGGCCAACTGAAGCTTTCTTT.

This clonotype was observed at least ten times. The CDR3 reads CATSSPNRGREPDYGYTF. The DNA of the CDR3 is TGTGCCACCAGCAGCCCAAACAGGGGCAGGGAGCCAGACTATGGCTACACCTTC. The chain recombines TRBV15 with TRBJ1-2, with TRBD1 matching 7 bases. Germline CDR1 reads LNHNV; CDR2 reads YYDKDF (reference sequence). The CDR3 consists of 18 residues. V gave up 3 bases and J gave up 3 bases; unmatched junction bases: 16.

This clonotype was picked up a small number of times. Just one base apart from a much larger clone, this may be a read error. V and J are TRBV5-1 and TRBJ2-3, with D perhaps being TRBD1 or TRBD2 (6 bases each). The germline CDR1 and CDR2 sequences are SGHRS and YFSETQ. With 1 base removed from V and 6 bases from J, the gap between germline ends came to 9 bases. CDR3 length equals 13 residues. The CDR3 here is CASSLPGGDTQYF. As DNA, the CDR3 is TGCGCCAGCAGCTTGCCCGGGGGCGATACGCAGTATTTT.

In the case of this clonotype: This clone may be a read error of a much larger clone one base away. This sequence joins TRBV28 and TRBJ2-4; TRBD2 matches at 14 bases. The CDR3 totals 15 residues. CDR1 is MDHEN, CDR2 SYDVKM, per germline. J gave up 13 bases and V 6 bases, and 11 bases lay outside the gene matches. CDR3 in amino acids: CASRTTSGGAHEQYF. The CDR3 coding sequence is TGTGCCAGCAGGACGACTAGCGGGGGGGCCCATGAGCAGTACTTC.

There are a few counts of this clonotype. The gene calls are TRBV6-5 and TRBJ1-4, with D hard to call. V gave up 4 bases and J gave up 5 bases, with 11 bases separating them. The CDR3 contains 14 residues. The V gene's germline CDR1 is MNHEY and CDR2 SVGAGI. Here the CDR3 reads CASSSGSGNEKLFF. The CDR3 DNA follows: TGTGCCAGCAGTTCCGGCTCGGGGAATGAAAAACTGTTTTTT.

The V gene is TRBV7-2, the J gene TRBJ1-5, with D possibly TRBD1 on 5 matching bases. CDR3 length equals 13 residues. The germline gives CDR1 SGHTA, CDR2 FQGNSA. V was clipped by 5 bases and J by 7 bases, with 12 bases between them. The CDR3 DNA reads as TGTGCCAGCAGCCTAGGACATTCCCAGCCCCAGCATTTT. Amino acid sequence: CASSLGHSQPQHF.

This rearrangement joins TRBV29-1 to TRBJ2-1; possibly TRBD1 or TRBD2 for D (5 bases each). The CDR3 runs to 13 residues. The V gene's germline CDR1 is SQVTM and CDR2 ANQGSEA. The CDR3 sequence is CGGNGGIYNEQFF. CDR3 coding DNA: TGCGGGGGAAACGGTGGGATTTACAATGAGCAGTTCTTC.

As for this clonotype: The junction shows a germline mismatch at one end, possibly a read error. This rearrangement joins TRBV30 to TRBJ2-6; a possible D gene is TRBD1 (5 bases). The CDR3 extends over 15 amino acids. Germline loops: CDR1 GTSNPN, CDR2 SVGIG (reference sequence). CDR3 DNA: TGTGCCTGGAGCCTCGGGCCCTCTGGGGCCAACGTCCGGACTTTC. Protein product: CAWSLGPSGANVRTF. Full variable domain (outside the CDR3, taken from reference TRBV30 and TRBJ2-6): SQTIHQWPATLVQPVGSPLSLECTVEGTSNPNLYWYRQAAGRGLQLLFYSVGIGQISSEVPQNLSASRPQDRQFILSSKKLLLSDSGFYLCAWSLGPSGANVRTFGAGSRLTVL.

In this sample, this clonotype turned up many times. This sequence joins TRBV5-1 and TRBJ2-7; 7 bases are shared with TRBD1. This CDR3 has 14 residues. In germline, CDR1 is SGHRS, CDR2 YFSETQ. Unmatched junction bases numbered 8, after V lost 5 bases and J lost 3 bases. The CDR3 DNA sequence: TGCGCCAGCAGTCTCGACAGGGAAAACTACGAGCAGTACTTC. Translated: CASSLDRENYEQYF.

This clonotype has a handful of counts. Germline and junction disagree at one end, which may indicate a read error. The chain carries TRBV5-1 and TRBJ2-2; possibly TRBD2 for D (5 bases). The germline CDR1 and CDR2 sequences are SGHRS and YFSETQ. This CDR3 has 14 residues. CDR3: CASSLGHSTGERFF. The CDR3 DNA is TGCGCCAGCAGCTTGGGACACAGCACCGGGGAGCGGTTTTTT.

A few counts support this clonotype. The V call is TRBV14, the J call TRBJ1-2; D gene uncertain. V dropped 4 bases and J dropped 4 bases, with 19 bases sitting between them. The germline CDR1 and CDR2 sequences are SGHDN and FVKESK. The CDR3 is 16 amino acids. CDR3 residues: CASSPERGRRGYGYTF. DNA for the CDR3: TGTGCCAGCAGCCCGGAGCGAGGTCGCCGGGGCTATGGCTACACCTTC.

This clonotype was seen a handful of times. The V call is TRBV6-1, the J call TRBJ1-2; D unresolved. Germline V lookup: CDR1 MNHNS, CDR2 SASEGT. The CDR3 is 13 amino acids. V was pared by 6 bases and J by 8 bases, with 16 bases between. In DNA, the CDR3 is TGTGCCAGCAGAGGGTCGCGGGGTTACGGCTACACCTTC. This codes for CASRGSRGYGYTF.

This clonotype was counted only a few times. The chain combines TRBV18 with TRBJ2-3; 9 nucleotides line up with TRBD1. V shed 4 bases, J shed 9 bases, and the junction held 8 bases outside the gene matches. The CDR3 is 14 residues long. CDR1 is KGHSH, CDR2 LQKENI, per germline. Here the CDR3 DNA reads TGTGCCAGCTCACACTCGACAGGGGGAGTGACGCAGTATTTT. It specifies CASSHSTGGVTQYF. Filled out from reference TRBV18 and TRBJ2-3, the complete variable domain reads NAGVMQNPRHLVRRRGQEARLRCSPMKGHSHVYWYRQLPEEGLKFMVYLQKENIIDESGMPKERFSAEFPKEGPSILRIQQVVRGDSAAYFCASSHSTGGVTQYFGPGTRLTVL.

For the CDR3, the DNA is TGTGCCAGCAGTGATAGTACCCTCTCCTACAATGAGCAGTTCTTC. This gives the protein CASSDSTLSYNEQFF. J is TRBJ2-1 and V is TRBV2; D not certain. Germline V gene lookup returns CDR1 SNHLY and CDR2 FYNNEI. There are 15 residues in the CDR3. V was cut by 3 bases and J by 0 bases, with 9 bases left in between.

This clonotype has more than one count but fewer than ten. CDR3 in DNA: TGTGCCAGCAGCGTAGGACAGGGAGGTTTTAACTATGGCTACACCTTC. Its translation is CASSVGQGGFNYGYTF. This chain joins TRBV9 and TRBJ1-2; 7 nucleotides match TRBD1. V lost 0 bases, J lost 1 base, and 6 bases stayed unmatched. The CDR3 is 16 residues long. The V gene's germline CDR1 is SGDLS and CDR2 YYNGEE.

This clonotype was observed many times. CDR3 nucleotides: TGTGCCAGCAGTTCACCCCGGGGCGAGCAGTACTTC. Its protein is CASSSPRGEQYF. The chain couples TRBV28 to TRBJ2-7, with a weak D call TRBD2 (5 bases). Germline lookup yields CDR1 MDHEN and CDR2 SYDVKM. V lost 4 bases, J lost 6 bases, and 10 bases lay in between. CDR3 length: 12 amino acids.

This clonotype was detected ten times or more. The chain recombines TRBV12-3 or TRBV12-4 with TRBJ2-5; 7 bases match TRBD2. The V gene end was trimmed by 3 bases and the J gene end by 2 bases; junction bases not matched to a gene: 3. The CDR3 consists of 14 residues. The CDR3 sequence is CASSFGGKQETQYF. As DNA, the CDR3 is TGTGCCAGCAGTTTCGGGGGGAAACAAGAGACCCAGTACTTC.

The sample holds a few counts of this clonotype. The chain uses TRBV14 and TRBJ1-1; D is unclear. The CDR3 is 13 residues long. Germline assignment: CDR1 SGHDN and CDR2 FVKESK. V shed 1 base and J shed 2 bases, with 5 bases lying between them. The CDR3 region is CASSQATNTEAFF. The CDR3 nucleotides are TGTGCCAGCAGCCAAGCTACTAACACTGAAGCTTTCTTT.

This clonotype was seen many times. V gene TRBV6-5 combines with J gene TRBJ1-1; D is possibly TRBD1 (6 bases). Germline lookup yields CDR1 MNHEY and CDR2 SVGAGI. The CDR3 loop spans 17 amino acids. The V gene lost 1 base and the J gene lost 1 base, with 16 bases spanning the gap. The CDR3 coding sequence is TGTGCCAGCAGTTACTGGCGGGGGCCCAACGGGAACACTGAAGCTTTCTTT. It encodes CASSYWRGPNGNTEAFF.

This clonotype has ten or more counts. The gene calls are TRBV28 and TRBJ2-7; perhaps TRBD2 as D (6 bases). V was trimmed by 7 bases and J by 2 bases, leaving 18 bases between them. The germline V gene encodes CDR1 MDHEN and CDR2 SYDVKM. The CDR3 has 15 residues. In DNA, the CDR3 is TGTGCCAGCATCCGCAGCGCGGGGCGCACCTACGAGCAGTACTTC. Amino acid sequence: CASIRSAGRTYEQYF.

This clonotype appeared many times. The CDR3 region has the DNA TGCGCCAGCAGCAACGACAGGGTCTACGAGCAGTACTTC. It specifies CASSNDRVYEQYF. The chain uses TRBV5-1 and TRBJ2-7; the match to TRBD1 covers 7 bases. V trimming: 4 bases; J trimming: 3 bases; junction bases outside the gene matches: 4. Germline lookup yields CDR1 SGHRS and CDR2 YFSETQ. This CDR3 comprises 13 residues.

This clonotype came up once. This may be a read error, as it is one base from a much larger clone. V gene TRBV20-1 combines with J gene TRBJ2-5; 14 bases match TRBD2. The V segment lost 0 bases and the J segment 11 bases; nucleotides outside the gene matches: 14. The CDR3 covers 17 residues. Germline V gene lookup returns CDR1 DFQATT and CDR2 SNEGSKA (reference sequence). In DNA, the CDR3 is TGCAGTGCTAGAGACGGGACTAGCGGGGGCCTTTACAATGAGCAGTACTTC. Translation: CSARDGTSGGLYNEQYF.